This TCR beta chain was profiled in a study of cytomegalovirus exposure and HLA in healthy donors. Whole-study findings and limits: Donors belonging to an Asian-associated ancestry cluster reportedly showed fewer N-insertions in productive TCRs than the approximately 680-donor mean, according to what a later analysis found.

PCR used 60 Vbeta primers and 13 Jbeta primers. Clones were sequenced by immunoSEQ multiplex PCR, and TCRdb holds only the in-frame ones, with some missing. In the table there are 150,000 or so clones, 75% of which are singletons. Germline CDR1 reads KGHSH; CDR2 reads LQKENI. There are 15 residues in the CDR3. The ends were cut back, 2 bases at V and 7 bases at J, with 15 bases in the middle. The table lists this clone with a few counts. The antigen remains unidentified. This receptor was taken from a man younger than 35 in good health and CMV-seropositive. This chain connects TRBV18 to TRBJ1-5; D gene unclear. Input material: PBMCs. The CDR3 DNA follows: TGTGCCAGCTCACCATCGGGAAGACCAACCCAGCCCCAGCATTTT. Its translation: CASSPSGRPTQPQHF. The entire variable domain, with the rest obtained from reference TRBV18 and TRBJ1-5, is as follows: NAGVMQNPRHLVRRRGQEARLRCSPMKGHSHVYWYRQLPEEGLKFMVYLQKENIIDESGMPKERFSAEFPKEGPSILRIQQVVRGDSAAYFCASSPSGRPTQPQHFGDGTRLSIL.